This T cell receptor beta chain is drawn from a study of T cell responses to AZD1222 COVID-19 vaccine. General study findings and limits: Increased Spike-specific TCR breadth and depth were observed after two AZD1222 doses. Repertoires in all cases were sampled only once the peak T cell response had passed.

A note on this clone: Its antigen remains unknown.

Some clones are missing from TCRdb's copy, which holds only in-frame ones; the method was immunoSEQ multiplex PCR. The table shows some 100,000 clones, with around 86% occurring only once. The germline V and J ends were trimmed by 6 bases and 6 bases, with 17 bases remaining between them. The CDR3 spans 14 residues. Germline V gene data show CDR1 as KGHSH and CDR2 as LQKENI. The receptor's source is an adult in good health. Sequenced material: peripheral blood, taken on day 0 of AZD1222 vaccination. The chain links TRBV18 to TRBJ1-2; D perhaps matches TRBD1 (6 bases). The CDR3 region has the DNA TGTGCCAGCTCGCATTCACAGGGCAAGGATGGCTACACCTTC. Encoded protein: CASSHSQGKDGYTF.